This is a list of T cell receptor beta chains from one sample in a study of breast tumors, draining lymph nodes, adjacent tissues. TCRdb reanalysed the multiplex PCR reads using MiXCR and keeps one entry per CDR3 protein. This repertoire shows 50,000 to 85,000 distinct CDR3 sequences, 43% found once; its top ten account for almost 8.5%. Source material: breast tumor tissue. These receptors all stem from a female donor with breast cancer. Some clones in this sample may be carry-over from other donors' samples. Each CDR3 is given with its conserved first and last residue. A D gene is named only where the DNA matches it firmly. Clone size is not always given. Where it is, it says once, few, many or a class for expanded clones.

TRBD2 . TRBJ2-2 TRBV7-6 TGTGCCAGCAGCTCTTCAGCGGGAGTAAGGACCGGGGAGCTGTTTTTT CASSSSAGVRTGELFF
. . TRBJ2-3 TRBV7-8 TGTGCCAGCAGTCCCCGGGACGAGAGCACGGATACGCAGTATTTT CASSPRDESTDTQYF
. . TRBJ2-6 TRBV20-1 TGCAGTGCCAAATCAAAGGGGACGGAGAGCTCTGGGGCCAACGTCCTGACTTTC CSAKSKGTESSGANVLTF
. few TRBJ1-1 TRBV12-3/TRBV12-4 TGTGCCAGCAGTTTGGGAGGGGCCACTGAAGCTTTCTTT CASSLGGATEAFF
TRBD1 few TRBJ1-6 TRBV6-1 TGTGCCAGCAGACCAGGGACAGGGGGGAATTCACCCCTCCACTTT CASRPGTGGNSPLHF
. many TRBJ2-1 TRBV9 TGTGCCAGCAGCCCCCGGGACACAGTCTACAATGAGCAGTTCTTC CASSPRDTVYNEQFF
TRBD2 many TRBJ2-1 TRBV12-3/TRBV12-4 TGTGCCAGCAGTTTTAGCGGGGGGTACAATGAGCAGTTCTTC CASSFSGGYNEQFF
TRBD2 . TRBJ2-5 TRBV7-8 TGTGCCGGCAGCTTGCAGCGGGGGGGAGAGACCCAGTACTTC CAGSLQRGGETQYF
. many TRBJ2-5 TRBV6-1 TGTGCCAGCCGGGCGGGCGAGGAGACCCAGTACTTC CASRAGEETQYF
. many TRBJ2-7 TRBV6-5 TGTGCCAGCAGTCCCCGGACCTTCGAGCAGTACTTC CASSPRTFEQYF
. many TRBJ2-1 TRBV6-1 TGTGCCAGCACCTTCGTCGGCGGGCTCTCCTACAATGAGCAGTTCTTC CASTFVGGLSYNEQFF
TRBD2 many TRBJ2-3 TRBV2 TGTGCCAGCAGATGGGGACTAGCTTCCACAGATACGCAGTATTTT CASRWGLASTDTQYF
TRBD1 once TRBJ2-5 TRBV24-1 TGTGCCACCAGTGACCGTACAGGGGACCAAGAGATCCAGTACTTC CATSDRTGDQEIQYF
TRBD2 many TRBJ2-7 TRBV10-3 TGTGCCATCATGGGCCGGGAGCGGGGGGAGCAGTACTTC CAIMGRERGEQYF
TRBD2 . TRBJ2-7 TRBV7-8 TGTGCCAGCACCCCGTATGCGCTAGCGGGAGTTTCCTACGAGCAGTACTTC CASTPYALAGVSYEQYF
TRBD1 . TRBJ2-7 TRBV10-2 TGCGCCAGCAGTCCCCTCAGGACAGGGATCCTCTACGAGCAGTACTTC CASSPLRTGILYEQYF
. . TRBJ2-5 TRBV20-1 TGCAGTGCTAGATCCGAGGGCCGCCCTGACGAGACCCAGTACTTC CSARSEGRPDETQYF
. many TRBJ1-6 TRBV5-1 TGCGCCAGCAGCAACCAGGGCCGACATAATTCACCCCTCCACTTT CASSNQGRHNSPLHF
. many TRBJ2-1 TRBV9 TGTGCCAGCAGCGGATCTAAGGGGACCAATGAGCAGTTCTTC CASSGSKGTNEQFF
TRBD1 . TRBJ2-5 TRBV2 TGTGCCAGCAGTGCCACAGGGGGAGAGACCCAGTACTTC CASSATGGETQYF
. . TRBJ2-4 TRBV5-6 TGTGCCAGCAGCGCGTACAGGGCTACTCTAGCCAAAAACATTCAGTACTTC CASSAYRATLAKNIQYF
. medium-sized TRBJ2-1 TRBV13 TGTGCCACCAGTATCGGGGTACTATACAATGAGCAGTTCTTC CATSIGVLYNEQFF
. . TRBJ1-4 TRBV4-1 TGCGCCAGCAGCCCCAGTCTACGGGGGGAAAAACTGTTTTTT CASSPSLRGEKLFF
. . TRBJ2-5 TRBV7-2 TGTGCCAGCAGCCGGCCGGGGGATCAAGAGACCCAGTACTTC CASSRPGDQETQYF
. many TRBJ2-5 TRBV5-1 TGCGCCAGCAGCTTTCTCCCTCAGGAGACCCAGTACTTC CASSFLPQETQYF
. many TRBJ1-2 TRBV20-1 TGCAGTGCACCTCGACCCCGGGGCGACTATGGCTACACCTTC CSAPRPRGDYGYTF
. few TRBJ1-1 TRBV19 TGTGCCAGCCCTCCCGATGGGATAAACACTGAAGCTTTCTTT CASPPDGINTEAFF
. many TRBJ2-1 TRBV7-9 TGTGCCAGCAGCTTACGAGGTAGCTCCTACAATGAGCAGTTCTTC CASSLRGSSYNEQFF
. . TRBJ1-2 TRBV29-1 TGCAGCGTTGACAGCGGGGCCGATGGCTACACCTTC CSVDSGADGYTF
TRBD1 medium-sized TRBJ2-3 TRBV11-2 TGTGCCAGCAGCTTAATCGGGACAGGGGAGGATGCGCAGTATTTT CASSLIGTGEDAQYF
. . TRBJ2-5 TRBV7-2 TGTGCCAGCAGCGATAGACGGAATCAGCCCCAGTACTTC CASSDRRNQPQYF
TRBD1 many TRBJ2-7 TRBV3-1 TGTGCCAGCAGTTCCGGGACAGGGACCTACGAGCAGTACTTC CASSSGTGTYEQYF
. . TRBJ2-7 TRBV2 TGTGCCAGCAGTGCCCTCGGGAGCTCCTACGAGCAGTACTTC CASSALGSSYEQYF
. many TRBJ2-5 TRBV2 TGTGCCAGCAGGTCCCTCGCTCTAGAGACCCAGTACTTC CASRSLALETQYF
TRBD1 medium-sized TRBJ2-5 TRBV7-7 TGTGCTAGCAGCTTAACAGGGGTGGTACAAGAGACCCAGTACTTC CASSLTGVVQETQYF
. many TRBJ2-2 TRBV5-8 TGTGCCAGCAGCTTGGGCAGGTTCACCGGGGAGCTGTTTTTT CASSLGRFTGELFF
. many TRBJ2-7 TRBV6-2/TRBV6-3 TGTGCCAGCAGTCTTACCCCGCCCGAGAAATCCTACGAGCAGTACTTC CASSLTPPEKSYEQYF
. many TRBJ2-1 TRBV18 TGTGCCAGCTCACCAACCGGTTATGAGCAGTTCTTC CASSPTGYEQFF
. . TRBJ2-7 TRBV7-2 TGTGCCAGCAGCTTAGTGGCAGGGGACTATCACGAGCAGTACTTC CASSLVAGDYHEQYF
TRBD2 . TRBJ2-3 TRBV20-1 TGCAGTGCTAGTAGCGGGAGGGCCATAGATACGCAGTATTTT CSASSGRAIDTQYF
. many TRBJ2-2 TRBV6-2/TRBV6-3 TGTGCCAGCAGGACTACAGGGAACACCGGGGAGCTGTTTTTT CASRTTGNTGELFF
. . TRBJ2-7 TRBV7-2 TGTGCCAGCAGCTTAGACGCGGGATCAGACGAGCGGTACTTC CASSLDAGSDERYF
. many TRBJ2-3 TRBV10-3 TGTGCCATCAGTGATCGCGGAGCGGTAGATACGCAGTATTTT CAISDRGAVDTQYF
. many TRBJ2-3 TRBV11-3 TGTGCCAGCAATCTAAGGGGTCGCACAGATACGCAGTATTTT CASNLRGRTDTQYF
. . TRBJ1-1 TRBV20-1 TGCAGTCCTTTAGTTATGAACACTGAAGCTTTCTTT CSPLVMNTEAFF
TRBD2 many TRBJ2-3 TRBV19 TGTGCCAGTAGGACTAGCGACGCTAGCACAGATACGCAGTATTTT CASRTSDASTDTQYF
TRBD2 many TRBJ2-3 TRBV2 TGTGCCAGCAGTGAAGGGGGACTATGGGGCACAGATACGCAGTATTTT CASSEGGLWGTDTQYF
TRBD1 . TRBJ2-2 TRBV5-6 TGTGCCAGCAGTTGGGGACAGGGGATACGGGAGCTGTTTTTT CASSWGQGIRELFF
. . TRBJ2-2 TRBV7-8 TGTGCCAGCAGACCATTCGGGGGTCCTTCCTACATCGGGGAGCTGTTTTTT CASRPFGGPSYIGELFF
TRBD2 once TRBJ2-1 TRBV15 TGTGCCACCAGCAATGGGGCGGGAGACCTAGGGCAGTTCTTC CATSNGAGDLGQFF
. many TRBJ2-7 TRBV3-1 TGTGCCAGCAGCCCCTACCCGCGGACAGTCTACTCCTACGAGCAGTACTTC CASSPYPRTVYSYEQYF
TRBD1 few TRBJ1-2 TRBV19 TGTGCCACCCGAACAACAGGGGGCGGTCATGGCTACACCTTC CATRTTGGGHGYTF
TRBD1 few TRBJ1-5 TRBV7-7 TGTGCTAGCAGCCAGGGACAGGGAGGGGAGACCCAGCATTTT CASSQGQGGETQHF
. many TRBJ2-1 TRBV6-5 TGTGCCAGCAGTCCCGCCTCCTTCTACAATGAGCAGTTCTTC CASSPASFYNEQFF
TRBD2 . TRBJ2-1 TRBV2 TGTGCCAGCATTAAAAGGACTAGCGGGAACAATGAGCAGTTCTTC CASIKRTSGNNEQFF
. many TRBJ2-7 TRBV27 TGTGCCAGCAGTCATACCTCCTACGAGCAGTACTTC CASSHTSYEQYF
TRBD2 once TRBJ2-5 TRBV6-5 TGTGCCAGCAGTTACACCCCTTCTAGCGGGACCCAGTACTTC CASSYTPSSGTQYF
TRBD2 . TRBJ2-3 TRBV29-1 TGCAGCGCCTTGGGTGGACTAGCGGGAAGCACAGATACGCAGTATTTT CSALGGLAGSTDTQYF
TRBD2 . TRBJ2-5 TRBV7-7 TGTGCTAGCAGCCGAGCGGGGCAAGAGACCCAGTACTTC CASSRAGQETQYF